One TCR beta chain is described in this entry. Its antigen is unidentified. Germline V gene lookup returns CDR1 LGHNA and CDR2 YNFKEQ. The CDR3 sequence is 15 residues long. The coding DNA is unavailable. This record comes from a study of synovial regulatory T cells in juvenile arthritis. Looking at the study overall: Six or seven patients were on methotrexate and three were untreated. Study-wide points: iaTreg cells shared more CDR3 sequences with synovial Tregs than other blood Tregs did. Blood Treg cells that were inflammation-associated showed lower TCR diversity than other blood Treg cells. Synovial Teff and blood CPL repertoires partially overlapped with iaTreg TCR repertoires, which were largely patient-private.

This table comes from immunoSEQ multiplex PCR, and its TCRdb copy is limited to in-frame clones, with some not included. This listing includes around 10,000 clones. This chain links TRBV4-2 with TRBJ1-1; with no DNA, the TCRdb D assignment of TRBD1 cannot be verified. This clonotype was obtained from a donor between 2 and 35 years old with juvenile idiopathic arthritis. Sequenced sample: Treg cells from blood. Subset in this sample: remaining (HLA-DR-negative) circulating blood Treg cells. CDR3 loop: CASSPLGQLVTEAFF.